Presented here are 13 T cell receptor beta chains from one specimen sequenced in a study of blood T cell repertoires in COVID-19. TCRdb keeps only in-frame clones here, not all; method: immunoSEQ multiplex PCR. The sample yields around 150,000 clones, just under 85% seen once. Sequencing was carried out using PBMCs or T cells enriched from blood (not recorded which). These receptors were obtained from a woman in her fifties or sixties with acute COVID-19.

The J gene is TRBJ2-1, the V gene TRBV7-9; a possible D gene is TRBD1 (7 bases). Trimming shortened V by 5 bases and J by 2 bases, and 13 bases separated the two germline ends. Germline-derived CDR1 and CDR2 are SEHNR and FQNEAQ (reference sequence). The CDR3 spans 15 residues. CDR3 nucleotide sequence: TGTGCCAGCAGCCCAACCAGGGGGGCCTACAATGAGCAGTTCTTC. Its translation is CASSPTRGAYNEQFF.

The genes are TRBV5-1 and TRBJ2-1; 8 bases are a match to TRBD1. This CDR3 contains 13 residues. The germline CDR1 and CDR2 sequences are SGHRS and YFSETQ. V gave up 4 bases and J gave up 4 bases; unmatched junction bases: 1. CDR3 region: CASSGTGYNEQFF. Here the CDR3 DNA reads TGCGCCAGCAGCGGGACAGGTTACAATGAGCAGTTCTTC.

V gene TRBV19 combines with J gene TRBJ1-1; 8 positions agree with TRBD1. The V gene's germline CDR1 is LNHDA and CDR2 SQIVND (reference sequence). CDR3 length equals 15 residues. V lost 7 bases and J lost 3; bases outside the gene matches: 10. The CDR3 here is CASIKDRVSYTEAFF. The CDR3 nucleotides are TGTGCCAGTATCAAGGACAGGGTGTCATACACTGAAGCTTTCTTT.

V gene TRBV18 combines with J gene TRBJ2-4; D not certain. V was trimmed by 1 base and J by 15 bases, leaving 10 bases between them. The CDR3 totals 11 residues. Germline CDR1 reads KGHSH; CDR2 reads LQKENI. The CDR3 region has the DNA TGTGCCAGCTCACCACTGAGGCAACGGTACTTC. This encodes CASSPLRQRYF.

The gene calls are TRBV19 and TRBJ2-1, with 8 bases identical to TRBD1. The CDR3 contains 14 residues. Germline assignment: CDR1 LNHDA and CDR2 SQIVND (reference sequence). V trimming: 2 bases; J trimming: 6 bases; junction bases outside the gene matches: 3. The DNA of the CDR3 is TGTGCCAGTAGTATACAGGGGGCAAGCAATGAGCAGTTCTTC. This sequence encodes CASSIQGASNEQFF.

This rearrangement joins TRBV19 to TRBJ1-1; D perhaps matches TRBD1 (6 bases). V lost 1 base and J 6 bases, leaving 6 bases between the germline ends. The CDR3 has 12 amino acids. Looked up from germline, CDR1 is LNHDA and CDR2 is SQIVND (reference sequence). This chain's CDR3 is CASSIAGAEAFF. CDR3 in DNA: TGTGCCAGTAGTATAGCAGGGGCTGAAGCTTTCTTT. The full variable domain, its missing parts supplied by reference TRBV19 and TRBJ1-1, is DGGITQSPKYLFRKEGQNVTLSCEQNLNHDAMYWYRQDPGQGLRLIYYSQIVNDFQKGDIAEGYSVSREKKESFPLTVTSAQKNPTAFYLCASSIAGAEAFFGQGTRLTVV.

The chain links TRBV7-9 to TRBJ1-1, with TRBD1 as a possible D gene (6 bases). This CDR3 contains 15 residues. CDR1 and CDR2 from the germline V gene are SEHNR and FQNEAQ (reference sequence). V was cut by 5 bases and J by 5 bases, with 18 bases left in between. CDR3 nucleotides: TGTGCCAGCAGCGGAGTAGACAGGTTCAGGACTGAAGCTTTCTTT. It specifies CASSGVDRFRTEAFF.

This clone turned up a few times. The chain carries TRBV5-4 and TRBJ2-1; D perhaps matches TRBD1 (6 bases). The CDR3 is made up of 14 amino acids. The V gene's germline CDR1 is SGHNT and CDR2 YYREEE (reference sequence). V was pared by 0 bases and J by 9 bases, with 13 bases between. The CDR3 reads CASSLAGGAGEQFF. The CDR3 DNA sequence: TGTGCCAGCAGCTTGGCTGGGGGCGCGGGTGAGCAGTTCTTC.

The CDR3 here is CAISGTGEPSGNTIYF. CDR3 in DNA: TGTGCCATCAGCGGGACAGGCGAACCCTCTGGAAACACCATATATTTT. The gene calls are TRBV10-3 and TRBJ1-3; 8 nucleotides match TRBD1. CDR1 is ENHRY, CDR2 SYGVKD, per germline. V dropped 6 bases and J dropped 0; count of bases not matched to a gene: 7. The CDR3 contains 16 residues.

The rearrangement joins TRBV19 to TRBJ2-7, with a weak D call TRBD2 (6 bases). The length of the CDR3 is 14 residues. Trimming took off 0 bases at V and 4 bases at J, with 10 bases between the two ends. CDR1 LNHDA and CDR2 SQIVND come from the germline V gene (reference sequence). The CDR3 nucleotides read TGTGCCAGTAGTATAGACGGGAGCTCTTACGAGCAGTACTTC. Encoded protein: CASSIDGSSYEQYF.

V gene TRBV5-1 combines with J gene TRBJ2-7, with D tentatively TRBD2 (6 bases). The CDR3 covers 11 residues. The germline V gene encodes CDR1 SGHRS and CDR2 YFSETQ. Trimming stripped 4 bases from V and 4 bases from J, with 6 bases between. The CDR3, as DNA: TGCGCCAGCAGCGGGAGGTACGAGCAGTACTTC. This translates into CASSGRYEQYF.

The chain links TRBV6-6 to TRBJ1-5, with a weak D call TRBD1 (6 bases). The CDR3 is made up of 17 amino acids. V shed 5 bases and J shed 0 bases, with 17 bases lying between them. From germline, CDR1 is MNHNY and CDR2 SVGAGI (reference sequence). The chain's CDR3 is CASSPPPTGYSNQPQHF. The CDR3 DNA sequence: TGTGCCAGCAGTCCACCCCCGACAGGATATAGCAATCAGCCCCAGCATTTT.

The V and J genes are TRBV12-3 or TRBV12-4 and TRBJ2-1; 7 bases are shared with TRBD2. J gave up 7 bases and V 3 bases, and 3 bases lay outside the gene matches. This CDR3 has 13 amino acids. CDR3 amino acids: CASSFGGGNEQFF. The CDR3 coding sequence is TGTGCCAGCAGTTTTGGGGGGGGGAATGAGCAGTTCTTC.